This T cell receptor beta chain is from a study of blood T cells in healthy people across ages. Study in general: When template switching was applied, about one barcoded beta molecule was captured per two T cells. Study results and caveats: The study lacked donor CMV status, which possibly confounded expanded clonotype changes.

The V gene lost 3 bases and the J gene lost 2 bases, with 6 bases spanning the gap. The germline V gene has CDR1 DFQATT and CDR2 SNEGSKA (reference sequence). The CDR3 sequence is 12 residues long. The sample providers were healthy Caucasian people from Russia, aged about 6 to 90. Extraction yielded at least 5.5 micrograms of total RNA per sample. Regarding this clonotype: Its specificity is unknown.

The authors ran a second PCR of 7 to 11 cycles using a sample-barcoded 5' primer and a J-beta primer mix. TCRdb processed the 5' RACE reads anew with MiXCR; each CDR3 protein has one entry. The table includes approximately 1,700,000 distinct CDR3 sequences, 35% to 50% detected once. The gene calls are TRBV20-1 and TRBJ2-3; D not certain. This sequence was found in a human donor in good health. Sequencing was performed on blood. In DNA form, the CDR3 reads TGCAGTGCTAGGGATAACACAGATACGCAGTATTTT. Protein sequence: CSARDNTDTQYF.